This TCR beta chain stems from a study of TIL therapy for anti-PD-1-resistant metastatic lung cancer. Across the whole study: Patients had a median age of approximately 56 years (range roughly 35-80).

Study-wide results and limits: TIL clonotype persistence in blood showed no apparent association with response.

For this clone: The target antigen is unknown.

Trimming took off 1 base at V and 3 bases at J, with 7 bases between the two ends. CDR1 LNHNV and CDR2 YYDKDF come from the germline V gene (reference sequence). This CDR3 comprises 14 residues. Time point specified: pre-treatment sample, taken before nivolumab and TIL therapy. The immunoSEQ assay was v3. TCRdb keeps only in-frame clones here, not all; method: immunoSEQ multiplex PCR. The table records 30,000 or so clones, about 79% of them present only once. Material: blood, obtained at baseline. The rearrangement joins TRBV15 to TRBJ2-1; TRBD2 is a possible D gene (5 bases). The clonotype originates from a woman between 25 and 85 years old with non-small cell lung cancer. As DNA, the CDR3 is TGTGCCACCAGCAGAGGCCGGGACTACAATGAGCAGTTCTTC. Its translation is CATSRGRDYNEQFF.